Listed here are 5 T cell receptor beta chains from one sample, sequenced in a study of blood T cell repertoires in COVID-19. The table came from immunoSEQ multiplex PCR; TCRdb's copy has only in-frame clones and leaves some out. There are 450,000 or so clones in the sample; roughly 89% occur only once, and roughly 0.92% lies in the top ten. Sequencing was performed on peripheral blood. The receptor set was obtained from a man younger than 30 with COVID-19, enrolled during active disease.

The CDR3 region is CASSVQGDTEAFF. In DNA form, the CDR3 reads TGCGCCAGCAGTGTCCAAGGGGATACTGAAGCTTTCTTT. V gene TRBV5-1 combines with J gene TRBJ1-1; perhaps TRBD1 as D (5 bases). The V gene lost 5 bases and the J gene lost 5 bases, with 13 bases spanning the gap. Germline V lookup: CDR1 SGHRS, CDR2 YFSETQ. The CDR3 spans 13 residues. Drawing the rest from reference TRBV5-1 and TRBJ1-1, the complete variable domain is KAGVTQTPRYLIKTRGQQVTLSCSPISGHRSVSWYQQTPGQGLQFLFEYFSETQRNKGNFPGRFSGRQFSNSRSEMNVSTLELGDSALYLCASSVQGDTEAFFGQGTRLTVV.

The V gene is TRBV14, the J gene TRBJ2-1; D is possibly TRBD2 (6 bases). Germline assignment: CDR1 SGHDN and CDR2 FVKESK. The CDR3 is made up of 13 amino acids. Trimming took off 6 bases at V and 8 bases at J, with 14 bases between the two ends. CDR3: CASRHGGAHEQFF. Written as DNA, the CDR3 is TGTGCCAGCAGACATGGCGGGGCCCATGAGCAGTTCTTC.

This chain connects TRBV5-5 to TRBJ2-5; tentative D call: TRBD2 (5 bases). The CDR3 has 14 residues. Deletions cut 1 base from V and 5 bases from J, with 12 bases between. Germline V gene data show CDR1 as SGHKS and CDR2 as YYEKEE (reference sequence). Here the CDR3 DNA reads TGTGCCAGCAGCTTGAGGCTAGGACTTGAGACCCAGTACTTC. The encoded protein is CASSLRLGLETQYF.

The chain combines TRBV6-6 with TRBJ1-5; a possible D gene is TRBD1 (6 bases). Per the germline V gene, CDR1 is MNHNY and CDR2 is SVGAGI (reference sequence). The CDR3 runs 15 residues. The V gene lost 7 bases and the J gene lost 3 bases, with 16 bases spanning the gap. The CDR3 DNA reads as TGTGCCAGCACCCCCGAAGGGACACCCAATCAGCCCCAGCATTTT. Amino acids: CASTPEGTPNQPQHF.

This clone occurred a few times. The gene calls are TRBV24-1 and TRBJ2-1; the match to TRBD2 covers 8 bases. With 6 bases clipped from V and 13 bases from J, the junction kept 19 bases outside the gene matches. Germline V gene data show CDR1 as KGHDR and CDR2 as SFDVKD. The CDR3 sequence is 16 residues long. DNA of the CDR3: TGTGCCACCAGTCCAAGCGGGAGCTCCTACAATGAGCGTCAGTTCTTC. Protein product: CATSPSGSSYNERQFF.